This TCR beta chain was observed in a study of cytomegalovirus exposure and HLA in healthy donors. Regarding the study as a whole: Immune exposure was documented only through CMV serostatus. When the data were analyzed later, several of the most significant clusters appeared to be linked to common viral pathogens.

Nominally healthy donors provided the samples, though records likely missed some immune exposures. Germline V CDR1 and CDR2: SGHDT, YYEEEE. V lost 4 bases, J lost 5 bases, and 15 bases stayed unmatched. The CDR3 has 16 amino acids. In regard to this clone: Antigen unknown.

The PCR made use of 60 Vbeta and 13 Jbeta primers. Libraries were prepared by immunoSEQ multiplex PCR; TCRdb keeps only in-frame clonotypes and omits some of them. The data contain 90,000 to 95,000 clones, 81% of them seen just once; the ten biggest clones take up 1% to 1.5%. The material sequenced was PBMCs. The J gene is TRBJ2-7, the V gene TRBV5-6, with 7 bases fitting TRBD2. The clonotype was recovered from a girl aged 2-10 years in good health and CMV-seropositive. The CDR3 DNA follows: TGTGCCAGCAGCCTAAGCGGGGTGGGTCTCCGGAACGAGCAGTACTTC. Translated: CASSLSGVGLRNEQYF.